This TCR beta chain comes out of a study of T cells in Graves' hyperthyroidism and ophthalmopathy. Study observations and caveats: A 13 V-J signature model discriminated ophthalmopathy versus stable hyperthyroidism.

Amplification of TCR beta CDR3 regions used RNA as the template. The primer set for the first-round RT-PCR of the TCR CDR3 was HTBI. TCRdb re-analysed the multiplex PCR reads in MiXCR, keeping a single row per CDR3 protein. In the table there are a few hundred thousand distinct CDR3 sequences, under 20% of which are singletons. This clonotype was observed many times. Antigen unknown. Per the germline V gene, CDR1 is SEHNR and CDR2 is FQNEAQ (reference sequence). V lost 5 bases, J lost 3 bases, and 17 bases lay in between. This CDR3 has 16 residues. Sequenced input: blood. The chain joins TRBV7-9 to TRBJ2-1; a possible D gene is TRBD2 (6 bases). The receptor comes from a man younger than 35 with Graves' ophthalmopathy. CDR3 region: CASSNLSAGYYNEQFF. The CDR3 region has the DNA TGTGCCAGCAGCAATCTATCGGCGGGGTACTACAATGAGCAGTTCTTC.